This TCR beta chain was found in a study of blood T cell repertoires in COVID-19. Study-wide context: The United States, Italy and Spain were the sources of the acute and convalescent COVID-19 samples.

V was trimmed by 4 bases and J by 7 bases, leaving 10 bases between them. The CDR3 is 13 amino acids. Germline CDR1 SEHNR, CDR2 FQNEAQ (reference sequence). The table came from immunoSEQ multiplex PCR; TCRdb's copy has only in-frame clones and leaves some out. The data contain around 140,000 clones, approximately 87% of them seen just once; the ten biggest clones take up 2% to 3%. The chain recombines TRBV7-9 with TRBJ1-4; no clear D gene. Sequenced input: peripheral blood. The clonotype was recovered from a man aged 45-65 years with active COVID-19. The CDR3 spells CASSWSGLEKLFF. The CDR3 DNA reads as TGTGCCAGCAGCTGGTCTGGACTTGAAAAACTGTTTTTT.